These T cell receptor beta chains were read from a single sample in a study of response to subunit inactivated influenza vaccine. MiXCR, applied by TCRdb to the RT-PCR reads, yields one record per CDR3 protein. The sample contains some 480,000 distinct CDR3 sequences, 9.5% to 13% of which appear only once. The sample in question was PBMCs from blood, obtained about 6 weeks after vaccination. The origin of the receptors is a man in his fifties or sixties who received an inactivated influenza vaccine. Both conserved end residues are part of each CDR3. A D gene is named only where the DNA matches it firmly. Rows give clone size only sometimes, using once, few, many, or a class for an expanded clone.

J gene: TRBJ2-6; V gene: TRBV27; clone size: .; D gene: .; CDR3 DNA: TGTGCCAGCAGTTTCCTCGGAGGGGGTGTTGGGGCCAACGTCCTGACTTTC; CDR3 protein: CASSFLGGGVGANVLTF
J gene: TRBJ2-7; V gene: TRBV29-1; clone size: .; D gene: .; CDR3 DNA: TGCAGCGTTGAGGTGCGGGCACTGACCTACGAGCAGTACTTC; CDR3 protein: CSVEVRALTYEQYF
J gene: TRBJ2-1; V gene: TRBV29-1; clone size: many; D gene: .; CDR3 DNA: TGCAGCGTTCACGGGGATGAGCAGTTCTTC; CDR3 protein: CSVHGDEQFF
J gene: TRBJ2-2; V gene: TRBV9; clone size: .; D gene: TRBD2; CDR3 DNA: TGTGCCAGCGCGGGACTAGCGGGCCCGAGCACCGGGGAGCTGTTTTTT; CDR3 protein: CASAGLAGPSTGELFF
J gene: TRBJ2-1; V gene: TRBV7-8; clone size: .; D gene: .; CDR3 DNA: TGTGCCAGCAGAGAAGCCGGGACCTTTCGGAATGAGCAGTTCTTC; CDR3 protein: CASREAGTFRNEQFF
J gene: TRBJ1-4; V gene: TRBV15; clone size: many; D gene: .; CDR3 DNA: TGTGCCACCACTACGGACAATGAAAAACTGTTTTTT; CDR3 protein: CATTTDNEKLFF
J gene: TRBJ2-7; V gene: TRBV7-9; clone size: few; D gene: .; CDR3 DNA: TGTGCCAGCAGCTTAGCCGCTGTCCGAGTCTACGAGCAGTACTTC; CDR3 protein: CASSLAAVRVYEQYF
J gene: TRBJ2-3; V gene: TRBV6-1; clone size: many; D gene: TRBD2; CDR3 DNA: TGTGCCAGCAGTGAAGATCTGGGGGGGACAGATACGCAGTATTTT; CDR3 protein: CASSEDLGGTDTQYF
J gene: TRBJ2-3; V gene: TRBV20-1; clone size: few; D gene: .; CDR3 DNA: TGCAGTGCTAGAGAGACGCGGGATCCCGCAGATACGCAGTATTTT; CDR3 protein: CSARETRDPADTQYF
J gene: TRBJ1-5; V gene: TRBV6-2/TRBV6-3; clone size: few; D gene: .; CDR3 DNA: TGTGCCAGCAGGGAAGGTGGGAGCAATCAGCCCCAGCATTTT; CDR3 protein: CASREGGSNQPQHF
J gene: TRBJ2-7; V gene: TRBV20-1; clone size: .; D gene: .; CDR3 DNA: TGCAGTGCTAGCGACGTTTACGAGCAGTACTTC; CDR3 protein: CSASDVYEQYF
J gene: TRBJ2-7; V gene: TRBV7-9; clone size: few; D gene: .; CDR3 DNA: TGTGCCAGCAGCGAACTCAGGAGTATTTACGAGCAGTACTTC; CDR3 protein: CASSELRSIYEQYF
J gene: TRBJ1-1; V gene: TRBV20-1; clone size: many; D gene: .; CDR3 DNA: TGCAGTGCTAACAAATTGGGAACTGAAGCTTTCTTT; CDR3 protein: CSANKLGTEAFF
J gene: TRBJ1-1; V gene: TRBV5-1; clone size: many; D gene: .; CDR3 DNA: TGCGCCAGCAGCTTGGTGGTGGCAGCCACTGAAGCTTTCTTT; CDR3 protein: CASSLVVAATEAFF
J gene: TRBJ1-2; V gene: TRBV28; clone size: few; D gene: .; CDR3 DNA: TGTGCCAGCAGTTTAGTGGCGCGGAACTATGGCTACACCTTC; CDR3 protein: CASSLVARNYGYTF
J gene: TRBJ2-7; V gene: TRBV10-3; clone size: many; D gene: TRBD1; CDR3 DNA: TGTGCCACTGGGGAGACAGGGGGCAGGTACGAGCAGTACTTC; CDR3 protein: CATGETGGRYEQYF
J gene: TRBJ2-5; V gene: TRBV10-3; clone size: .; D gene: .; CDR3 DNA: TGTGCCACGGCAGACAGCCCCCGAGAGACCCAGTACTTC; CDR3 protein: CATADSPRETQYF
J gene: TRBJ2-2; V gene: TRBV7-8; clone size: .; D gene: .; CDR3 DNA: TGTGCCAGCAGCTTAAAGGGATGGGACACCGGGGAGCTGTTTTTT; CDR3 protein: CASSLKGWDTGELFF
J gene: TRBJ2-1; V gene: TRBV20-1; clone size: .; D gene: .; CDR3 DNA: TGCAGTGCTAGCCCACCTCCGACCTACAATGAGCAGTTCTTC; CDR3 protein: CSASPPPTYNEQFF
J gene: TRBJ2-4; V gene: TRBV5-1; clone size: few; D gene: .; CDR3 DNA: TGCGCCAGCAGCCTCAGGGTTGACAAAAACATTCAGTACTTC; CDR3 protein: CASSLRVDKNIQYF
J gene: TRBJ2-5; V gene: TRBV20-1; clone size: few; D gene: .; CDR3 DNA: TGCAGTGCTAGAGGTTGGGCTGATAGAAAAGAGACCCAGTACTTC; CDR3 protein: CSARGWADRKETQYF
J gene: TRBJ1-1; V gene: TRBV29-1; clone size: .; D gene: .; CDR3 DNA: TGCAGCGTTGAACGGGGGGGTAAGACTGAAGCTTTCTTT; CDR3 protein: CSVERGGKTEAFF
J gene: TRBJ2-3; V gene: TRBV4-1; clone size: .; D gene: .; CDR3 DNA: TGCGCCAGCAGGATAGCGGGCACAGATACGCAGTATTTT; CDR3 protein: CASRIAGTDTQYF
J gene: TRBJ2-7; V gene: TRBV6-2/TRBV6-3; clone size: .; D gene: .; CDR3 DNA: TGTGCCAGCAGTTATGACGGCTCTCCCAGCGAGCAGTACTTC; CDR3 protein: CASSYDGSPSEQYF
J gene: TRBJ2-4; V gene: TRBV20-1; clone size: many; D gene: .; CDR3 DNA: TGCAGTGCTAGAGGACAACTAGCCAAAAACATTCAGTACTTC; CDR3 protein: CSARGQLAKNIQYF
J gene: TRBJ1-1; V gene: TRBV20-1; clone size: many; D gene: .; CDR3 DNA: TGCAGTGCTAGAGACCTTCCAGGTGAAGCTTTCTTT; CDR3 protein: CSARDLPGEAFF
J gene: TRBJ2-7; V gene: TRBV11-2; clone size: few; D gene: .; CDR3 DNA: TGTGCCAGCAGCTTACCCAGGGCATCATACGAGCAGTACTTC; CDR3 protein: CASSLPRASYEQYF
J gene: TRBJ2-7; V gene: TRBV4-1; clone size: .; D gene: TRBD1; CDR3 DNA: TGCGCCAGCAGCCAAGATTGGGCAGGGGGCGGGATGCAGTACTTC; CDR3 protein: CASSQDWAGGGMQYF
J gene: TRBJ2-1; V gene: TRBV28; clone size: few; D gene: TRBD1; CDR3 DNA: TGTGCCAGCAGTTCTTACAGGGGGCTCGGTGAGCAGTTCTTC; CDR3 protein: CASSSYRGLGEQFF
J gene: TRBJ1-5; V gene: TRBV10-3; clone size: .; D gene: .; CDR3 DNA: TGTGCCATCAGTGACCGGGACGGAGGATTTCAGCCCCAGCATTTT; CDR3 protein: CAISDRDGGFQPQHF
J gene: TRBJ1-6; V gene: TRBV7-2; clone size: .; D gene: .; CDR3 DNA: TGTGCCAGCAGCTTAGCATCGGGACGGAATAATTCACCCCTCCACTTT; CDR3 protein: CASSLASGRNNSPLHF
J gene: TRBJ1-2; V gene: TRBV28; clone size: many; D gene: TRBD1; CDR3 DNA: TGTGCCAGCACCTCTATCCGGGACAGGGAAGATGGCTACACCTTC; CDR3 protein: CASTSIRDREDGYTF
J gene: TRBJ2-7; V gene: TRBV7-2; clone size: many; D gene: .; CDR3 DNA: TGTGCCAGCAGCTTAGTAAGGGGGGCGGGGGAGCAGTACTTC; CDR3 protein: CASSLVRGAGEQYF
J gene: TRBJ2-2; V gene: TRBV27; clone size: many; D gene: .; CDR3 DNA: TGTGCCAGCAGTTTCCGTTTAGCGCCCGTGTTTATGTTCGACACCGGGGAGCTGTTTTTT; CDR3 protein: CASSFRLAPVFMFDTGELFF
J gene: TRBJ1-1; V gene: TRBV20-1; clone size: .; D gene: .; CDR3 DNA: TGCAGTGCTAGCACAGGGATCGTGTCTGAAGCTTTCTTT; CDR3 protein: CSASTGIVSEAFF
J gene: TRBJ1-1; V gene: TRBV19; clone size: .; D gene: .; CDR3 DNA: TGTGCCAGTAGTATCGCAGGGGACACTGAAGCTTTCTTT; CDR3 protein: CASSIAGDTEAFF
J gene: TRBJ2-2; V gene: TRBV7-2; clone size: .; D gene: TRBD1; CDR3 DNA: TGTGCCAGCAGCTTAGTCGGGACAGGGGGGACCGGGGAGCTGTTTTTT; CDR3 protein: CASSLVGTGGTGELFF
J gene: TRBJ2-1; V gene: TRBV4-3; clone size: .; D gene: TRBD2; CDR3 DNA: TGCGCCAGCAGCCTAGGACTAGCGGGAGGGAATGGTGAGCAGTTCTTC; CDR3 protein: CASSLGLAGGNGEQFF
J gene: TRBJ2-1; V gene: TRBV12-3/TRBV12-4; clone size: many; D gene: .; CDR3 DNA: TGTGCCAGCAGCTTAACAGTGGCCAATGAGCAGTTCTTC; CDR3 protein: CASSLTVANEQFF
J gene: TRBJ2-3; V gene: TRBV28; clone size: .; D gene: TRBD1; CDR3 DNA: TGTGCCAGCAGTTCCTTGGGACAGGGGAGGGTAGATACGCAGTATTTT; CDR3 protein: CASSSLGQGRVDTQYF
J gene: TRBJ2-2; V gene: TRBV7-2; clone size: many; D gene: TRBD2; CDR3 DNA: TGTGCCAGCAGCTTAACTAGCGGGAGCACCGGGGAGCTGTTTTTT; CDR3 protein: CASSLTSGSTGELFF
J gene: TRBJ2-3; V gene: TRBV7-6; clone size: .; D gene: TRBD1; CDR3 DNA: TGTGCCAGCAGCTACAGGGGGTTTGGCACAGATACGCAGTATTTT; CDR3 protein: CASSYRGFGTDTQYF
J gene: TRBJ2-7; V gene: TRBV20-1; clone size: few; D gene: TRBD1; CDR3 DNA: TGCAGTGCTAGGGACAGGGCCTCCTACGAGCAGTACTTC; CDR3 protein: CSARDRASYEQYF
J gene: TRBJ2-7; V gene: TRBV18; clone size: few; D gene: .; CDR3 DNA: TGTGCCAGCTCACCACCGCTAGGCCCGGGATCCTACGAGCAGTACTTC; CDR3 protein: CASSPPLGPGSYEQYF
J gene: TRBJ2-7; V gene: TRBV4-3; clone size: .; D gene: TRBD2; CDR3 DNA: TGCGCCAGCAGCCAAGATCTTCTAGCGGGGGGGCCACTCGAGCAGTACTTC; CDR3 protein: CASSQDLLAGGPLEQYF
J gene: TRBJ2-1; V gene: TRBV20-1; clone size: .; D gene: .; CDR3 DNA: TGCAGTGCGGAGCGTAGCGGAGGCAATGAGCAGTTCTTC; CDR3 protein: CSAERSGGNEQFF
J gene: TRBJ2-3; V gene: TRBV5-1; clone size: .; D gene: .; CDR3 DNA: TGCGCCAGCATGGTCGGGGGAACAGATACGCAGTATTTT; CDR3 protein: CASMVGGTDTQYF